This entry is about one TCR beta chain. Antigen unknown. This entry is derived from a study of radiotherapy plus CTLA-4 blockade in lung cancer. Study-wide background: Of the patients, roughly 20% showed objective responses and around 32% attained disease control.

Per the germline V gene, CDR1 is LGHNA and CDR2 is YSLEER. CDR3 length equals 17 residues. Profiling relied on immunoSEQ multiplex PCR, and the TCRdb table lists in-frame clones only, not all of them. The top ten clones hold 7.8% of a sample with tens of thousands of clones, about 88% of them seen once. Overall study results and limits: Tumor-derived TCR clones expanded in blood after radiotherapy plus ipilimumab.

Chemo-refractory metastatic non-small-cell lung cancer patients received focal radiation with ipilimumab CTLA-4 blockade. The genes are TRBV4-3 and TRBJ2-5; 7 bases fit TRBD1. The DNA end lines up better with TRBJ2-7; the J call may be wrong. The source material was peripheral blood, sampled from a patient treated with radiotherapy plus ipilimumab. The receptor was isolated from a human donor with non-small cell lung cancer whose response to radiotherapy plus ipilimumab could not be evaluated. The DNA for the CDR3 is TGCGCCAGCAGCCAAGCAAGTTATAGACAGGGTACTTACGAGCAGTACTTC. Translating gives CASSQASYRQGTYEQYF.